This T cell receptor beta chain came from a study of shared clonotypes between healthy human individuals. CD45RO-negative CD8 cells positively selected for CCR7 made up the naive population, which excluded terminally differentiated effector memory CD45RA+ cells. Here immunoSEQ multiplex PCR was the method, and the copy in TCRdb shows in-frame clones only, minus some. Among around 2,000,000 clones listed, roughly 91% were seen once. V lost 2 bases and J lost 5; bases outside the gene matches: 7. CDR1 and CDR2 from the germline V gene are MNHNS and SASEGT. The CDR3 consists of 15 residues. The material sequenced was naive CD8+ T cells from PBMCs. The rearrangement uses TRBV6-1 and TRBJ2-7; 9 positions agree with TRBD1. The clonotype originates from a man younger than 35 in good health. Some clones in this sample may be carry-over from other donors' samples. In DNA, the CDR3 is TGTGCCAGCAGTGAAACAGGGGGCTTAAGGAACGAGCAGTACTTC. Amino acid sequence: CASSETGGLRNEQYF.